This is a list of T cell receptor beta chains from one sample in a study of control samples from healthy donors and cancer patients. Assay used: immunoSEQ multiplex PCR; TCRdb lists only in-frame clones, some missing. Of 350,000 to 450,000 clones listed, 75% to 95% are singletons. The sample taken for sequencing was PBMCs. The source of these receptors is a man aged 35 to 55 with head and neck cancer. CDR3s include the opening cysteine and the closing phenylalanine or tryptophan. Each record gives: clone size, V gene, D gene, J gene, CDR3 protein, CDR3 DNA. D genes are given only for firm matches. Not every row has a clone size; where given, it reads once, few, many or a size class.

size: NA
V: TRBV20-1
D: NA
J: TRBJ2-1
CDR3: CSASRPRNNEQFF
DNA: TGCAGTGCTAGTCGGCCCAGAAACAATGAGCAGTTCTTC

size: once
V: TRBV30
D: TRBD1
J: TRBJ1-2
CDR3: CAWSVQGDYGYTF
DNA: TGTGCCTGGAGTGTACAGGGGGACTATGGCTACACCTTC

size: NA
V: TRBV3-1/TRBV3-2
D: NA
J: TRBJ2-6
CDR3: CASSQDVKSGSGANVLTF
DNA: TGTGCCAGCAGCCAAGATGTCAAATCGGGATCTGGGGCCAACGTCCTGACTTTC

size: NA
V: TRBV9
D: NA
J: TRBJ2-4
CDR3: CASSDIPGDIQYF
DNA: TGTGCCAGCAGCGACATCCCCGGGGACATTCAGTACTTC

size: NA
V: TRBV28
D: NA
J: TRBJ2-2
CDR3: CASSLVTGELFF
DNA: TGTGCCAGCAGTCTGGTAACCGGGGAGCTGTTTTTT

size: NA
V: TRBV18
D: NA
J: TRBJ2-7
CDR3: CASSPGAGAYEQYF
DNA: TGTGCCAGCTCACCGGGGGCTGGGGCGTACGAGCAGTACTTC

size: NA
V: TRBV7-2
D: TRBD2
J: TRBJ2-1
CDR3: CASSLDGAGPYNEQFF
DNA: TGTGCCAGCAGCTTAGACGGAGCGGGGCCCTACAATGAGCAGTTCTTC

size: NA
V: TRBV2
D: NA
J: TRBJ1-1
CDR3: CASTTVGNTEAFF
DNA: TGTGCCAGCACGACAGTAGGGAACACTGAAGCTTTCTTT

size: NA
V: TRBV5-1
D: NA
J: TRBJ1-1
CDR3: CASSFTATNMNTEAFF
DNA: TGCGCCAGCAGCTTCACGGCAACCAACATGAACACTGAAGCTTTCTTT

size: NA
V: TRBV7-2
D: TRBD1
J: TRBJ1-3
CDR3: CASSPATGVGNTIYF
DNA: TGTGCCAGCAGCCCCGCGACAGGGGTTGGAAACACCATATATTTT

size: NA
V: TRBV19
D: NA
J: TRBJ1-6
CDR3: CASSNRENSPLHF
DNA: TGTGCCAGTTCAAACAGGGAGAACTCACCCCTCCACTTT

size: NA
V: TRBV6-5
D: NA
J: TRBJ1-1
CDR3: CASTSRDTMNTEAFF
DNA: TGTGCCAGCACTTCGAGGGACACGATGAACACTGAAGCTTTCTTT

size: NA
V: TRBV9
D: TRBD1
J: TRBJ1-2
CDR3: CASSLQGVEGYTF
DNA: TGTGCCAGCAGCTTACAGGGGGTGGAAGGCTACACCTTC

size: NA
V: TRBV10-3
D: NA
J: TRBJ1-1
CDR3: CAISESAGGVVEAFF
DNA: TGTGCCATCAGTGAGTCTGCAGGCGGAGTAGTTGAAGCTTTCTTT

size: NA
V: TRBV28
D: NA
J: TRBJ2-7
CDR3: CASSFTPSSRNSYEQYF
DNA: TGTGCCAGCAGTTTCACCCCCTCAAGCCGAAATTCCTACGAGCAGTACTTC

size: NA
V: TRBV7-9
D: TRBD1
J: TRBJ1-2
CDR3: CASSPDRGKSNYGYTF
DNA: TGTGCCAGCAGCCCGGACAGGGGGAAAAGTAACTATGGCTACACCTTC

size: NA
V: TRBV24-1
D: TRBD1
J: TRBJ2-5
CDR3: CATSEPDRGRETQYF
DNA: TGTGCCACCAGTGAACCAGACAGGGGCCGGGAGACCCAGTACTTC

size: NA
V: TRBV27
D: NA
J: TRBJ1-2
CDR3: CASSTPREGYGYTF
DNA: TGTGCCTCCTCCACCCCCAGGGAAGGCTATGGCTACACCTTC

size: NA
V: TRBV7-7
D: TRBD2
J: TRBJ2-1
CDR3: CASSSLSGGVNEQFF
DNA: TGTGCTAGCAGCTCCCTTAGCGGGGGGGTGAATGAGCAGTTCTTC

size: NA
V: TRBV28
D: TRBD1
J: TRBJ2-5
CDR3: CASSYDGTGGVGTQYF
DNA: TGTGCCAGCAGTTATGACGGGACAGGGGGCGTGGGGACCCAGTACTTC

size: NA
V: TRBV11-2
D: NA
J: TRBJ2-3
CDR3: CASSLDGLREDTQYF
DNA: TGTGCCAGCAGCTTAGATGGGCTGAGGGAAGATACGCAGTATTTT

size: NA
V: TRBV19
D: NA
J: TRBJ1-5
CDR3: CASIQAGRLQPQHF
DNA: TGTGCCAGTATCCAAGCGGGCAGATTACAGCCCCAGCATTTT

size: few
V: TRBV30
D: NA
J: TRBJ1-5
CDR3: CAWSTGDNQPQHF
DNA: TGTGCCTGGAGTACGGGGGACAATCAGCCCCAGCATTTT

size: NA
V: TRBV7-3
D: TRBD1
J: TRBJ2-1
CDR3: CASSPGQGNEQFF
DNA: TGTGCCAGCAGCCCGGGACAGGGCAATGAGCAGTTCTTC

size: NA
V: TRBV4-3
D: TRBD1
J: TRBJ2-7
CDR3: CASSQGQFDSYEQYF
DNA: TGCGCCAGCAGCCAGGGACAGTTCGACTCCTACGAGCAGTACTTC

size: NA
V: TRBV5-4
D: NA
J: TRBJ2-6
CDR3: CASSLFLGAGANVLTF
DNA: TGTGCCAGCAGCTTATTCTTAGGGGCTGGGGCCAACGTCCTGACTTTC

size: NA
V: TRBV5-4
D: NA
J: TRBJ2-3
CDR3: CASSSGAGDTQYF
DNA: TGTGCCAGCAGCTCGGGGGCCGGGGATACGCAGTATTTT

size: NA
V: TRBV27
D: TRBD2
J: TRBJ2-3
CDR3: CASSPPSGRATDTQYF
DNA: TGTGCCAGCAGTCCGCCTAGCGGGAGGGCAACTGATACGCAGTATTTT

size: NA
V: TRBV28
D: NA
J: TRBJ2-3
CDR3: CASSSPSDTQYF
DNA: TGTGCCAGCAGTAGCCCCTCGGATACGCAGTATTTT

size: NA
V: TRBV7-9
D: NA
J: TRBJ1-2
CDR3: CASSLDARGYKGYTF
DNA: TGTGCCAGCAGCTTAGATGCTCGAGGGTATAAGGGCTACACCTTC

size: NA
V: TRBV27
D: TRBD2
J: TRBJ2-5
CDR3: CASSPTLRLAGKETQYF
DNA: TGTGCCAGCAGCCCCACCCTTCGACTAGCGGGAAAAGAGACCCAGTACTTC

size: few
V: TRBV19
D: NA
J: TRBJ2-3
CDR3: CASSIPPIDTQYF
DNA: TGTGCCAGTAGTATACCCCCCATAGATACGCAGTATTTT

size: NA
V: TRBV29-1
D: NA
J: TRBJ2-1
CDR3: CSATRDNEQFF
DNA: TGCAGCGCCACAAGGGACAATGAGCAGTTCTTC

size: NA
V: TRBV5-4
D: NA
J: TRBJ1-1
CDR3: CASSLRAGNTEAFF
DNA: TGTGCCAGCAGCTTGCGGGCGGGGAACACTGAAGCTTTCTTT

size: NA
V: TRBV15
D: NA
J: TRBJ2-7
CDR3: CATSTQWGWEQYF
DNA: TGTGCCACCAGCACCCAGTGGGGTTGGGAGCAGTACTTC

size: NA
V: TRBV29-1
D: NA
J: TRBJ2-1
CDR3: CSVEPTDEQFF
DNA: TGCAGCGTTGAACCGACAGATGAGCAGTTCTTC

size: NA
V: TRBV6-5
D: TRBD1
J: TRBJ2-1
CDR3: CASRGQGYYNEQFF
DNA: TGTGCCAGCAGAGGACAGGGATACTACAATGAGCAGTTCTTC

size: NA
V: TRBV4-1
D: TRBD1
J: TRBJ1-1
CDR3: CASSQDFAGQGRAEAFF
DNA: TGCGCCAGCAGCCAAGATTTTGCGGGACAGGGGAGGGCTGAAGCTTTCTTT

size: NA
V: TRBV19
D: TRBD1
J: TRBJ1-1
CDR3: CASSIPGTGDTEAFF
DNA: TGTGCCAGTAGTATTCCCGGGACAGGGGACACTGAAGCTTTCTTT

size: few
V: TRBV5-6
D: TRBD1
J: TRBJ2-2
CDR3: CATQAGTGGSTGELFF
DNA: TGTGCCACTCAAGCCGGGACAGGGGGTAGCACCGGGGAGCTGTTTTTT

size: NA
V: TRBV30
D: NA
J: TRBJ2-3
CDR3: CAWSVWKLEKQYF
DNA: TGTGCCTGGAGTGTCTGGAAACTAGAAAAGCAGTATTTT

size: NA
V: TRBV6-5
D: NA
J: TRBJ2-1
CDR3: CASRTGPITDEQFF
DNA: TGTGCCAGCAGAACCGGGCCGATAACGGATGAGCAGTTCTTC

size: NA
V: TRBV7-2
D: NA
J: TRBJ2-1
CDR3: CASSLGWGSYNEQFF
DNA: TGTGCCAGCAGCTTAGGATGGGGGAGCTACAATGAGCAGTTCTTC

size: NA
V: TRBV6-5
D: NA
J: TRBJ1-3
CDR3: CASNELPVGNTIYF
DNA: TGTGCCAGCAACGAATTACCAGTTGGAAACACCATATATTTT

size: NA
V: TRBV6-6
D: TRBD1
J: TRBJ1-1
CDR3: CASSLVLTGTGGSLAWGTEAFF
DNA: TGTGCCAGCAGTCTAGTACTCACCGGGACAGGGGGCTCCCTCGCATGGGGCACTGAAGCTTTCTTT

size: once
V: TRBV7-6
D: NA
J: TRBJ1-1
CDR3: CASSLAAGEAFF
DNA: TGTGCCAGCAGCTTAGCTGCAGGTGAAGCTTTCTTT

size: NA
V: TRBV11-3
D: TRBD2
J: TRBJ2-1
CDR3: CASSPLAGNEQFF
DNA: TGTGCCAGCAGCCCACTAGCGGGCAATGAGCAGTTCTTC

size: NA
V: TRBV27
D: NA
J: TRBJ2-7
CDR3: CASGWGSRTYEQYF
DNA: TGTGCCAGCGGGTGGGGGAGCCGGACCTACGAGCAGTACTTC

size: NA
V: TRBV7-9
D: NA
J: TRBJ2-4
CDR3: CASSYTETKNIQYF
DNA: TGTGCCAGCAGCTATACAGAGACCAAAAACATTCAGTACTTC